This TCR beta chain came from a study of early T cells in non-severe SARS-CoV-2 infection. Study details: Chains were not paired, and sequencing was done on bulk RNA from unsorted whole blood.

Attachment of unique molecular identifiers to individual cDNA molecules was performed. TCRdb passed the 5' RACE reads through MiXCR, listing each CDR3 protein once. This sample has fewer than 55,000 distinct CDR3 sequences; 6% to 8.5% occur once, and the top ten carry approximately 8.3%. General observations from the study: Clonotype matching in VDJdb favored anti-spike CD8 responses and did not capture private and CD4 specificities.

This clonotype was counted between two and nine times. What it binds is not known. The CDR3 is 15 amino acids. V gave up 1 base and J gave up 5 bases; unmatched junction bases: 4. Germline V gene lookup returns CDR1 LGHNA and CDR2 YSLEER. The V call is TRBV4-3, the J call TRBJ1-1; 10 positions match TRBD1. The source material was whole blood. The sequence derives from an adult who was a healthcare worker with PCR-confirmed SARS-CoV-2 infection or an uninfected control (not recorded which). This chain's CDR3 is CASSQGQGARTEAFF. The CDR3, as DNA: TGCGCCAGCAGCCAAGGACAGGGGGCGCGGACTGAAGCTTTCTTT.